The rows below give T cell receptor beta chains drawn from one sample of a study of T cells expressing NK-cell markers. TCRdb re-called the 5' RACE reads, yielding one record per CDR3 amino acid sequence without DNA. This listing includes around 280,000 distinct CDR3 sequences. Sample: blood T cells: a sorted CD56 or NKG2C T cell subset, CD4+ or CD8+ T cells, or bulk PBMC T cells (not recorded which). Receptor source: a man aged 18 to 29 in good health. Each CDR3 is given with its conserved first and last residue.

v_call	j_call	cdr3_aa
TRBV5-1	TRBJ2-2	CASSLTGQGNVGELFF
TRBV7-8	TRBJ1-4	CASSSRPTRGTNEKLFF
TRBV5-1	TRBJ2-7	CASSSLDNPAYEQYF
TRBV5-1	TRBJ2-1	CASSSHRTGDEQFF
TRBV5-6	TRBJ2-1	CASSLPQTDEQFF
TRBV6-2/TRBV6-3	TRBJ1-5	CASSSYIDREQPQHF
TRBV12-5	TRBJ1-3	CASGLLIGPGNTIYF
TRBV12-3/TRBV12-4	TRBJ2-1	CASSLAGIAGHEQFF
TRBV12-3/TRBV12-4	TRBJ2-1	CASSLAGLAGWEQFF
TRBV12-3/TRBV12-4	TRBJ2-7	CASSLRRGWHEQYF
TRBV24-1	TRBJ2-3	CATSATRGGINTDTQYF